This TCR beta chain was recorded in a study of shared clonotypes between healthy human individuals. Sequencing was performed with immunoSEQ multiplex PCR; in TCRdb, only in-frame clones are kept and a portion is missing. The sample includes 400,000 to 600,000 clones, roughly 77% of them seen just once. The CDR3 totals 16 residues. Germline assignment: CDR1 LNHDA and CDR2 SQIVND (reference sequence). V was pared by 7 bases and J by 10 bases, with 17 bases of the junction left unmatched. J is TRBJ2-1 and V is TRBV19, with 9 bases that match TRBD2. This TCR came from a woman between 40 and 55 years old in good health. Some clones in this sample may be carry-over from other donors' samples. Sequencing was carried out using PBMCs. CDR3 region: CASKGGPGGRAGEQFF. CDR3 nucleotides: TGTGCCAGTAAAGGGGGACCCGGCGGGAGGGCAGGCGAGCAGTTCTTC.